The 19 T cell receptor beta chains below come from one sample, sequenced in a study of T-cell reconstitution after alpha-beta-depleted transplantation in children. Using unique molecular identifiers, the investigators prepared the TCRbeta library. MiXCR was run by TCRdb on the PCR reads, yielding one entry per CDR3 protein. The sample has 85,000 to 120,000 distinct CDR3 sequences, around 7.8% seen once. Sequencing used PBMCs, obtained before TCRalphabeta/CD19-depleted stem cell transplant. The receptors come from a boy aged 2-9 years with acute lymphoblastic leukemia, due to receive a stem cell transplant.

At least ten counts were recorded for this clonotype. As DNA, the CDR3 is TGTGCCAGCAGTTACGGGGGGGCAGATACGCAGTATTTT. Protein product: CASSYGGADTQYF. This chain joins TRBV6-5 and TRBJ2-3; 7 bases line up with TRBD2. J gave up 4 bases and V 2 bases, and 0 bases lay outside the gene matches. The CDR3 is 13 amino acids. Germline V lookup: CDR1 MNHEY, CDR2 SVGAGI.

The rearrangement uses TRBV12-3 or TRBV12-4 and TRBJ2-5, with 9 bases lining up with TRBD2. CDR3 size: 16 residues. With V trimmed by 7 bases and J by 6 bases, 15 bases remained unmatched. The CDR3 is CASTPGVSGGVKTQYF. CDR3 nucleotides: TGTGCCAGCACTCCCGGGGTTAGCGGGGGTGTGAAGACCCAGTACTTC.

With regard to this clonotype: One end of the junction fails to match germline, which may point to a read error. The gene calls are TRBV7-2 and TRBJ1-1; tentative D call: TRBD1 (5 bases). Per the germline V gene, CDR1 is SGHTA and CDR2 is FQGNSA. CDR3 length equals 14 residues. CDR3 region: CPSSLMQGNTEAFF. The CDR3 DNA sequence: TGTCCCAGCAGCTTAATGCAGGGGAACACTGAAGCTTTCTTT. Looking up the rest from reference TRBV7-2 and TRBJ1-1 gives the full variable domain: GAGVSQSPSNKVTEKGKDVELRCDPISGHTALYWYRQSLGQGLEFLIYFQGNSAPDKSGLPSDRFSAERTGGSVSTLTIQRTQQEDSAVYLCPSSLMQGNTEAFFGQGTRLTVV.

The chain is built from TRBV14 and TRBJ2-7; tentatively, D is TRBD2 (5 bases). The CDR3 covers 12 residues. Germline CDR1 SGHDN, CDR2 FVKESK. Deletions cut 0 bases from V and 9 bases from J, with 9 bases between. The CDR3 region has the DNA TGTGCCAGCAGCCAAGATAGTCGGGGGCAGTACTTC. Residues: CASSQDSRGQYF.

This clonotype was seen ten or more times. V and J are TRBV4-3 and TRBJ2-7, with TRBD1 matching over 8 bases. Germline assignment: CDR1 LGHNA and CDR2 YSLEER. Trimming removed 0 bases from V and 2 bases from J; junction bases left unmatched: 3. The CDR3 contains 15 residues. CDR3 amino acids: CASSQDYRGAYEQYF. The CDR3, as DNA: TGCGCCAGCAGCCAAGATTACAGGGGGGCCTACGAGCAGTACTTC.

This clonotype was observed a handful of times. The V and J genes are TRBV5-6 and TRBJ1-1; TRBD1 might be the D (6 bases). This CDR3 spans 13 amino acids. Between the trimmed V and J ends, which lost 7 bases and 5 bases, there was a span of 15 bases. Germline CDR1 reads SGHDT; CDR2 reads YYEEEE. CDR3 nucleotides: TGTGCCAGCGGTGGGGGCATGGGAACTGAAGCTTTCTTT. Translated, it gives CASGGGMGTEAFF.

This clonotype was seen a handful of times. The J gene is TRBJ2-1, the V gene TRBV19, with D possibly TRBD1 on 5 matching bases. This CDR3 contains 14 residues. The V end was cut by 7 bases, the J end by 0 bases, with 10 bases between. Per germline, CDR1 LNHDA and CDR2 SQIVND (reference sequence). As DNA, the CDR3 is TGTGCCAGTAACATAGGGGCCTCCTACAATGAGCAGTTCTTC. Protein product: CASNIGASYNEQFF.

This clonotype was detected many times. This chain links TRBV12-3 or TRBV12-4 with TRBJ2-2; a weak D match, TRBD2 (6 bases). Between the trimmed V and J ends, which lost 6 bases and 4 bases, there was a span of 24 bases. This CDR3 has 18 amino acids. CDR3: CASSPVPGTAGSTGELFF. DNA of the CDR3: TGTGCCAGCAGCCCTGTGCCCGGGACGGCGGGGAGCACCGGGGAGCTGTTTTTT.

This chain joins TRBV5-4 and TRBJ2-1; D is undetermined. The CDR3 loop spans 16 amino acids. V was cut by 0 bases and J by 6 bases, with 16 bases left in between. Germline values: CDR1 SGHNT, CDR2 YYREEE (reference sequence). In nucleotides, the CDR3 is TGTGCCAGCAGCTTGGCTTTGACTGGGTTGCGCAATGAGCAGTTCTTC. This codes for CASSLALTGLRNEQFF.

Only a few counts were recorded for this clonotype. The CDR3 loop is CASSHTIPGQMNTEAFF. The CDR3 region has the DNA TGCGCCAGCAGCCACACAATTCCGGGACAAATGAACACTGAAGCTTTCTTT. The chain is built from TRBV4-1 and TRBJ1-1; D might be TRBD1 (6 bases). V was shortened by 3 bases and J by 0 bases, with 17 bases between the two germline ends. The CDR3 has 17 amino acids. Germline values: CDR1 MGHRA, CDR2 YSYEKL.

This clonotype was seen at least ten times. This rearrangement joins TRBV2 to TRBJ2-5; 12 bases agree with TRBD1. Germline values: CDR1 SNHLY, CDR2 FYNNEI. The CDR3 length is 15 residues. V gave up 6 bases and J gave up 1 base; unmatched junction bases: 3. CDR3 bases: TGTGCCAGCAGCCGGGACAGGGGGCCCCAAGAGACCCAGTACTTC. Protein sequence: CASSRDRGPQETQYF.

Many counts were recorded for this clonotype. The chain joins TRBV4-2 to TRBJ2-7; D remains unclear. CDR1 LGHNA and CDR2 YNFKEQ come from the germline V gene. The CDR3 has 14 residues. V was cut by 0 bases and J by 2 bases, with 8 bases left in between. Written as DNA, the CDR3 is TGTGCCAGCAGCCAAGATACGATGCCCTACGAGCAGTACTTC. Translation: CASSQDTMPYEQYF.

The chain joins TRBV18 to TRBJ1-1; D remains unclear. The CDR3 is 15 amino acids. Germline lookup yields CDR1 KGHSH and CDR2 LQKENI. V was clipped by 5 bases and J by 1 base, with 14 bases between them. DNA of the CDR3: TGTGCCAGCTCAGCCGTATTGGCCCCGAACACTGAAGCTTTCTTT. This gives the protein CASSAVLAPNTEAFF.

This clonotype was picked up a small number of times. The CDR3 protein is CASSPGDPYEQYF. As DNA, the CDR3 is TGTGCCAGCAGCCCCGGCGATCCCTACGAGCAGTACTTC. V usage is TRBV7-3 and J usage is TRBJ2-7; D is ambiguous. Germline CDR1 reads SGHTA; CDR2 reads FQGTGA. V was clipped by 5 bases and J by 2 bases, with 10 bases between them. The CDR3 covers 13 residues.

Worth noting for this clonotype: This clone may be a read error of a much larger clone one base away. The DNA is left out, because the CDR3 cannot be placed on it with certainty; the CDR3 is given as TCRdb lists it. CDR3 sequence: CAISEFGKGSNTGERFF. V is TRBV10-3 and J is TRBJ2-2; TRBD1 was called by the table and not checked on the DNA. CDR1 and CDR2 from the germline V gene are ENHRY and SYGVKD. Both ends counted, the CDR3 spans 17 residues.

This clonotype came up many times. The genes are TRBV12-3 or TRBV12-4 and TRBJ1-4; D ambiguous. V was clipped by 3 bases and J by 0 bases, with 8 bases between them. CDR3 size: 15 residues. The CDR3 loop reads CASSFHPATNEKLFF. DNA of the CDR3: TGTGCCAGCAGTTTTCATCCTGCAACTAATGAAAAACTGTTTTTT.

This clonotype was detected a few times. CDR3 amino acids: CASSRGQGANEQYF. Here the CDR3 DNA reads TGCGCCAGCAGCCGTGGACAGGGGGCCAACGAGCAGTACTTC. The V and J genes are TRBV5-1 and TRBJ2-7; 11 bases fit TRBD1. Germline V CDR1 and CDR2: SGHRS, YFSETQ. The ends lost 4 bases at V and 5 bases at J; junction bases unmatched: 5. The CDR3 has 14 amino acids.

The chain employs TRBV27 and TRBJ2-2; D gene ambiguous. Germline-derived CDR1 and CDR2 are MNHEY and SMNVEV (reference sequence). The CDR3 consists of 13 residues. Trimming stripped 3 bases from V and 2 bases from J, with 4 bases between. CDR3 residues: CASSLLNTGELFF. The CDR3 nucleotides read TGTGCCAGCAGTTTGCTAAACACCGGGGAGCTGTTTTTT.

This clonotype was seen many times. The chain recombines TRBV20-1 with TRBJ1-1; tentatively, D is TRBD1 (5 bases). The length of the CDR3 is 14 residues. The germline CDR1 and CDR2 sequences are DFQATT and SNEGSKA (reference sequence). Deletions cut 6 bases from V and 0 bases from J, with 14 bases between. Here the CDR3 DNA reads TGCAGTGCCAGTCGGGTGGGACTGAACACTGAAGCTTTCTTT. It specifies CSASRVGLNTEAFF.